This T cell receptor beta chain was profiled in a study of ipilimumab plus nivolumab after autologous stem cell transplantation (dated by TCRdb to about 2021). In the study overall: Trial patients received a median of about 5 ipilimumab doses and fewer than 10 nivolumab doses. High-risk transplant-naive patients and patients relapsing within 3 years of a first autologous transplant were included in the myeloma cohort. Patients with high-risk diffuse large B cell lymphoma, mature T cell lymphoma, or multiple myeloma undergoing autologous transplant were enrolled in the trial. The intent-to-treat population of the trial consisted of about 34 patients. Overall study outcomes, separate from this receptor: The authors concluded that, as post-transplant consolidation, combined checkpoint inhibition appeared tolerable. The authors stated that profiles of the T cell receptor repertoire, regulatory T cell phenotype and gut microbiota provided a biologic rationale for studying this approach further.

Checkpoint therapy was initiated 14 to 28 days after autologous transplant, and ipilimumab was administered at 1 mg/kg intravenously on day 1 of selected weeks. Patients received nivolumab at 3 mg/kg intravenously on day 1 of weeks 1, 4, 7, 10, and every two weeks through week 26. This was a Phase Ib clinical trial that tested ipilimumab plus nivolumab, given as combined checkpoint inhibition, for consolidation following autologous stem cell transplantation. Receptors were amplified or captured by the immunoSEQ multiplex PCR assay. The clones in this table, taken by TCRdb from immuneACCESS, are in-frame only. Not every clone is retained; where verified, under half of the shortfall comes from an unresolved V gene, and the cause of the rest is unknown. Across this sample there are over 35,000 clones, with around 92% seen only once. The top ten clonotypes cover approximately 0.92% of the sample. A note on this clone: What antigen it recognizes has not been identified. No base qualities exist here, and no much larger clone lies one base off it.

The CDR3 starts with the cysteine, ends with the phenylalanine, and has 13 residues. Solely the CDR3 DNA is kept, with 39 bases framed from the first base. CDR1 and CDR2 are read off the germline V gene as LGHNA and YNFKEQ. The trim is 4 bases for V and 5 bases for J, with a gap of 11 bases between the germline ends. The receptor chain draws on TRBV4-2 and TRBJ2-5, and perhaps TRBD2 as D gene, on 6 matching bases. Sequences were derived from PBMCs, sampled in a trial of ipilimumab plus nivolumab as post-transplant consolidation. The clonotype was recovered from a male donor with multiple myeloma. The DNA sequence is TGTGCCAGCAGCCCGGAGGGGCGGGAGACCCAGTACTTC. It translates to CASSPEGRETQYF.